The source of this T cell receptor (beta chain) is a study of blood T cell repertoires in COVID-19. The repertoire was sequenced with immunoSEQ multiplex PCR; TCRdb's copy has only in-frame clones and lacks some. The table records 140,000 or so clones, around four fifths of them present only once. V dropped 5 bases and J dropped 0 bases, with 14 bases sitting between them. This CDR3 contains 15 residues. Per the germline V gene, CDR1 is SEHNR and CDR2 is FQNEAQ (reference sequence). Participants were placed into cohorts based on the clinical history they reported. The TCR was taken from a woman in her 50s with acute COVID-19. V usage is TRBV7-9 and J usage is TRBJ2-7; D unresolved. What was sequenced was PBMCs or T cells enriched from blood (not recorded which). The CDR3 nucleotides are TGTGCCAGCAGCCCAGAAGAGACACCCTCCTACGAGCAGTACTTC. This codes for CASSPEETPSYEQYF.